This record concerns one TCR beta chain sequence. Original handling: Nucleated cell counts were estimated from reference gene primer amplification. Measured with immunoSEQ multiplex PCR; TCRdb has only the in-frame clones, and not every one. V and J calls and clone size come straight from that table; D and trimming were deduced from the DNA. The profile shows approximately 150,000 clones, about 85% of them singletons. This sample was taken from a study of blood T cell repertoires in COVID-19. Study background: Spain, Italy and the United States supplied samples that represented acute and convalescent COVID-19. In each case, the material was cDNA or gDNA derived from T cells, B-cell-depleted T cells, or PBMCs.

Germline lookup yields CDR1 MNHEY and CDR2 SVGAGI. The CDR3 extends over 16 amino acids. The V segment lost 2 bases and the J segment 10 bases; nucleotides outside the gene matches: 11. The V gene is TRBV6-5, the J gene TRBJ1-6; the match to TRBD1 covers 7 bases. Sequenced material: peripheral blood. The sequence came from a man between 70 and 80 years old who had recovered from COVID-19. The CDR3 nucleotides read TGTGCCAGCAGTTACGAAGCGACAGGGTTAGGGTCACCCCTCCACTTT. Translating it yields CASSYEATGLGSPLHF.